The source of this T cell receptor beta chain is a study of shared T cell receptors in the human thymus. From germline, CDR1 is SNHLY and CDR2 FYNNEI. This CDR3 has 19 residues. V trimming: 6 bases; J trimming: 8 bases; junction bases outside the gene matches: 20. Some clones are missing from TCRdb's copy, which holds only in-frame ones; the method was immunoSEQ multiplex PCR. The data show about 660,000 clones, about 89% seen once. This clone was found once. These data were also filed under a second study, of human thymus T cells. That source reports: Donation was from healthy Finnish infants who were having corrective surgery that addressed congenital heart defects.

Sequences were obtained from thymocytes. This chain uses TRBV2 with TRBJ2-1, with 12 bases lining up with TRBD2. This clonotype was obtained from a boy in the first two years of life with a congenital heart defect. As DNA, the CDR3 is TGTGCCAGCAGCGAGGGAGCCTCGGGACTAGCGGGCCTGACGCATGAGCAGTTCTTC. This sequence encodes CASSEGASGLAGLTHEQFF.